This TCR beta chain was captured in a study of T cell responses to AZD1222 COVID-19 vaccine. This clone turned up a few times. Its antigen is not identified. Findings of the study overall: At study baseline, merely about 6 AZD1222 recipients were seropositive.

Here immunoSEQ multiplex PCR was the method, and the copy in TCRdb shows in-frame clones only, minus some. The sample contains 99,000 or so clones, more than 75% of which appear only once. V lost 2 bases and J lost 0, with 23 bases in between. Germline V lookup: CDR1 MGHRA, CDR2 YSYEKL. The CDR3 is 21 residues long. V usage is TRBV4-1 and J usage is TRBJ1-6, with D perhaps TRBD1 (6 bases). Sample: peripheral blood, taken 28 days after the second dose of the MenACWY control vaccine. The sequence derives from an adult who received the MenACWY meningococcal vaccine as a control. CDR3 in DNA: TGCGCCAGCAGCCAAAAGCCGCCCACCCGGACAGCGAGCTCCTATAATTCACCCCTCCACTTT. Its protein product is CASSQKPPTRTASSYNSPLHF.